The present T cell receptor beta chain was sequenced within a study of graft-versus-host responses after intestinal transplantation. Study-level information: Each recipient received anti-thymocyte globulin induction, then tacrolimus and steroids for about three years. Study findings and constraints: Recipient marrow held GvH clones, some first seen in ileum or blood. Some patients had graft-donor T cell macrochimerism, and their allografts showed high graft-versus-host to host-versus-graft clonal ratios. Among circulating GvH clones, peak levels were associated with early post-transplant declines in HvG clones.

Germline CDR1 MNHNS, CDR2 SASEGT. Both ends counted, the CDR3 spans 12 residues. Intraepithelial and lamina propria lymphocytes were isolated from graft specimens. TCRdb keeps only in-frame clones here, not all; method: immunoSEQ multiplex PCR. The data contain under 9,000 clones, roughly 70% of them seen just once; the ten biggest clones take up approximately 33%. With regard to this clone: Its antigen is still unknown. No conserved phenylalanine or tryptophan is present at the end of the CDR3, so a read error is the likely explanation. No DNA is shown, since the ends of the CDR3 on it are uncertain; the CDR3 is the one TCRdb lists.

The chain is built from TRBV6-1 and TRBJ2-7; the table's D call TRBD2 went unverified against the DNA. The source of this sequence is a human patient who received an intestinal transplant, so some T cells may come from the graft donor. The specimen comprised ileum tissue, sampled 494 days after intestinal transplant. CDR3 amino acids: CASSEAQRERGL.